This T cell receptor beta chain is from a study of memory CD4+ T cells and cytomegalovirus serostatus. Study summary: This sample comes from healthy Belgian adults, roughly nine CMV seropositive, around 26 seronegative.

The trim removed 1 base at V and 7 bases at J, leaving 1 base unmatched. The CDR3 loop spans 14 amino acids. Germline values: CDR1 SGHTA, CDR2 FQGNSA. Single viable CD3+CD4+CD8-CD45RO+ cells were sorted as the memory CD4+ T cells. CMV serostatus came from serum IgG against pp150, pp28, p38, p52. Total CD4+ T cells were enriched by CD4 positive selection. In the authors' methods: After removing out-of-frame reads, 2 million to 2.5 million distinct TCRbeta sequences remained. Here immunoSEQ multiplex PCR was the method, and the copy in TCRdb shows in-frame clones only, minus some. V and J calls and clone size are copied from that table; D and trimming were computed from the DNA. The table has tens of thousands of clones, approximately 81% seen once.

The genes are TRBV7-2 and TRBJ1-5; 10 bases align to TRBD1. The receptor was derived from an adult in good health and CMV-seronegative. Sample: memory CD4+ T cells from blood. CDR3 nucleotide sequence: TGTGCCAGCAGCTTAGGGGACAGGGGACAGCCCCAGCATTTT. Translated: CASSLGDRGQPQHF.